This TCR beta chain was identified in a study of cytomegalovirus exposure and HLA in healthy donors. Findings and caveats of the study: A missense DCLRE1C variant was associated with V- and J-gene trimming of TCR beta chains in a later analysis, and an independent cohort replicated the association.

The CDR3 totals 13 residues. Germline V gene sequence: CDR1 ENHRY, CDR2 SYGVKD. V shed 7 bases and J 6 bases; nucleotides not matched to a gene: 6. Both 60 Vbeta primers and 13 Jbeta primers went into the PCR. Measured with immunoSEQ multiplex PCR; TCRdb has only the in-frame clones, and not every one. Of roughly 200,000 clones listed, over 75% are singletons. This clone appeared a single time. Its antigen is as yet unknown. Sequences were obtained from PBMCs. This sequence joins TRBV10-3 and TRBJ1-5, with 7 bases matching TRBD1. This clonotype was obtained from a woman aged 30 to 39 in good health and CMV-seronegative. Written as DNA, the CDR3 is TGTGCCATCAAAGGGACAGAGGGTCAGCCCCAGCATTTT. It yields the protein CAIKGTEGQPQHF.